This TCR beta chain originates from a study of T cells in Graves' hyperthyroidism and ophthalmopathy. Findings of the study overall: Separating ophthalmopathy from stable hyperthyroidism was achieved by a 13 V-J model. Blood also carried most thyroid clonotypes expanded above 0.001.

Patients were aged 18 to 65, had disease duration under 2 months, and had newly diagnosed hyperthyroidism. An approximately 10 ml volume of fresh peripheral blood provided the PBMCs. Germline V gene lookup returns CDR1 SGDLS and CDR2 YYNGEE. The germline V and J ends were trimmed by 4 bases and 3 bases, with 17 bases remaining between them. The CDR3 is 15 residues long. This clonotype was picked up a small number of times. Its target is not known. The source material, RNA transcripts, was used to amplify TCR beta CDR3 regions. The HTBI primer set drove a first-round RT-PCR of the TCR CDR3. MiXCR, run by TCRdb on the multiplex PCR reads, gives a single entry per CDR3 protein. This sample yields approximately 300,000 distinct CDR3 sequences, of which about 15% are seen a single time; around a third belongs to the top ten.

The sequenced material came from blood. The TCR sequence derives from a man aged 25-45 years with Graves' hyperthyroidism. The chain links TRBV9 to TRBJ2-7; no clear D. DNA of the CDR3: TGTGCCAGCAGCCCCACAGCAAGGAAGGGCTACGAGCAGTACTTC. Amino acid sequence: CASSPTARKGYEQYF.